This T cell receptor (beta chain) was obtained from a study of early T cells in non-severe SARS-CoV-2 infection. This clonotype was counted at least ten times. Molecules of cDNA were individually given unique molecular identifiers that were attached to them. MiXCR, run by TCRdb on the 5' RACE reads, gives a single entry per CDR3 protein. The data show roughly 52,000 distinct CDR3 sequences, with about 8.2% seen just once and 9.4% held by the top ten. The V gene lost 1 base and the J gene lost 1 base, with 7 bases spanning the gap. The CDR3 contains 14 residues. Per the germline V gene, CDR1 is LGHDT and CDR2 is YNNKEL (reference sequence).

This TCR was recovered from an adult who was a healthcare worker with PCR-confirmed SARS-CoV-2 infection or an uninfected control (not recorded which). Input material: whole blood. This chain links TRBV3-1 with TRBJ1-1; D not certain. The CDR3 reads CASSQVAGNTEAFF. In DNA form, the CDR3 reads TGTGCCAGCAGCCAAGTCGCGGGGAACACTGAAGCTTTCTTT.